Each of the 32 T cell receptor beta chains below was sequenced from the same sample in a study of T cell repertoires in cytomegalovirus infection. TCRdb independently ran MiXCR on the reads; one entry per CDR3 protein. The sample carries around 630,000 distinct CDR3 sequences, about 24% recorded once. Sample: CD8+ T cells from PBMCs. Every receptor here comes from a human donor in good health (CMV status not recorded). Some clones in this sample may be carry-over from other donors' samples.

The V call is TRBV20-1, the J call TRBJ1-5; D may be TRBD1 (5 bases). This CDR3 has 14 residues. Germline V gene sequence: CDR1 DFQATT, CDR2 SNEGSKA (reference sequence). The V end was cut by 6 bases, the J end by 2 bases, with 14 bases between. The chain's CDR3 is CSASQVLGNQPQHF. The CDR3 DNA sequence: TGCAGTGCGTCACAGGTTCTAGGCAATCAGCCCCAGCATTTT.

Only a few counts were recorded for this clonotype. The chain combines TRBV6-5 with TRBJ1-1, with D perhaps matching TRBD1 (6 bases). Germline V gene data show CDR1 as MNHEY and CDR2 as SVGAGI. Trimming took 0 bases from V and 3 from J, leaving 11 bases between them. This CDR3 has 15 amino acids. Here the CDR3 DNA reads TGTGCCAGCAGTTACTCGCCGACAGGCGACACTGAAGCTTTCTTT. Translated, it gives CASSYSPTGDTEAFF.

The sample holds a few counts of this clonotype. The genes are TRBV6-5 and TRBJ2-7; TRBD1 aligns across 7 bases. The CDR3 spans 14 residues. Germline V gene sequence: CDR1 MNHEY, CDR2 SVGAGI. Germline trimming cut 6 bases from V and 1 base from J; bases unmatched to any gene: 6. CDR3 bases: TGTGCCAGCAGCTACGGGACAGCATCCTACGAGCAGTACTTC. Protein: CASSYGTASYEQYF.

The chain couples TRBV7-9 to TRBJ2-1; 9 nucleotides line up with TRBD2. Germline V CDR1 and CDR2: SEHNR, FQNEAQ (reference sequence). This CDR3 has 15 amino acids. After removal of 4 bases from V and 8 bases from J, the junction contained 9 bases not matched to a gene. Written as DNA, the CDR3 is TGTGCCAGCAGCTGGGCGGGGGGGCCGGACCATGAGCAGTTCTTC. It codes for CASSWAGGPDHEQFF.

This clonotype was observed many times. This chain joins TRBV20-1 and TRBJ1-4, with a possible D match to TRBD1 (5 bases). V lost 0 bases and J lost 0, with 5 bases in between. Germline loops: CDR1 DFQATT, CDR2 SNEGSKA (reference sequence). The CDR3 is made up of 14 amino acids. CDR3 region: CSARETATNEKLFF. CDR3 coding DNA: TGCAGTGCTAGAGAGACAGCAACTAATGAAAAACTGTTTTTT.

This clonotype was seen repeatedly, ten times or more. J is TRBJ1-1 and V is TRBV7-9; TRBD1 is a possible D gene (5 bases). There are 15 residues in the CDR3. Germline loops: CDR1 SEHNR, CDR2 FQNEAQ (reference sequence). The ends were cut back, 5 bases at V and 2 bases at J, with 15 bases in the middle. CDR3 amino acids: CASSPIKRGNTEAFF. In DNA, the CDR3 is TGTGCCAGCAGCCCCATAAAGAGGGGTAACACTGAAGCTTTCTTT.

This clonotype was detected only a few times. The chain joins TRBV5-6 to TRBJ2-1, with 7 bases fitting TRBD2. The trim removed 6 bases at V and 7 bases at J, leaving 10 bases unmatched. Looked up from germline, CDR1 is SGHDT and CDR2 is YYEEEE. CDR3 length equals 14 residues. CDR3 bases: TGTGCCAGCACGACGGGGGGTGTAGGGAATGAGCAGTTCTTC. Its protein product is CASTTGGVGNEQFF.

This clonotype was counted only a few times. The chain recombines TRBV7-8 with TRBJ2-7, with D perhaps matching TRBD2 (6 bases). Germline-derived CDR1 and CDR2 are SGHVS and FQNEAQ. Trimming took 5 bases from V and 1 from J, leaving 12 bases between them. CDR3 length equals 14 residues. The CDR3 protein is CASSVAGRSYEQYF. CDR3 in DNA: TGTGCCAGCAGCGTGGCGGGGAGGTCCTACGAGCAGTACTTC.

The sample holds many counts of this clonotype. The chain has TRBV12-3 or TRBV12-4 and TRBJ2-2; 9 bases are shared with TRBD1. With 4 bases clipped from V and 3 bases from J, the junction kept 9 bases outside the gene matches. The CDR3 totals 17 residues. The CDR3, as DNA: TGTGCCAGCAGTTATCTCCGGGACAGGGTGGACACCGGGGAGCTGTTTTTT. It yields the protein CASSYLRDRVDTGELFF.

The chain uses TRBV28 and TRBJ2-2, with unresolved D. The CDR3 has 17 residues. V was pared by 4 bases and J by 4 bases, with 19 bases between. CDR1 is MDHEN and CDR2 is SYDVKM in the germline V gene. DNA for the CDR3: TGTGCCAGCAGTTCCTTTTTGGACCACCGGAGCACCGGGGAGCTGTTTTTT. Its translation: CASSSFLDHRSTGELFF.

This chain uses TRBV6-5 with TRBJ2-5, with D uncertain. Germline V lookup: CDR1 MNHEY, CDR2 SVGAGI. The CDR3 extends over 13 amino acids. Trimming left V 5 bases short and J 9 bases short, with 16 bases between. Written as DNA, the CDR3 is TGTGCCAGCAGTGATTCTTTCGGAAGGGCCCAGTACTTC. This sequence encodes CASSDSFGRAQYF.

A remark on this clonotype: This clone may be a read error of a much larger clone one base away. The chain has TRBV7-6 and TRBJ2-7; TRBD1 aligns across 8 bases. The CDR3 extends over 13 amino acids. In germline, CDR1 is SGHVS, CDR2 FNYEAQ. V gave up 4 bases and J gave up 3 bases; unmatched junction bases: 2. In DNA form, the CDR3 reads TGTGCCAGCAGCTCGGGACAGGACTACGAGCAGTACTTC. The encoded protein is CASSSGQDYEQYF.

This clonotype was seen more than once but under ten times. The chain combines TRBV20-1 with TRBJ2-1; the D gene is possibly TRBD2 (6 bases). Germline V gene lookup returns CDR1 DFQATT and CDR2 SNEGSKA (reference sequence). CDR3 length: 15 amino acids. Trimming shortened V by 3 bases and J by 2 bases, and 14 bases separated the two germline ends. In DNA form, the CDR3 reads TGCAGTGCTAGTCTCCTGCGGGGACCCTACAATGAGCAGTTCTTC. Translation gives CSASLLRGPYNEQFF.

This rearrangement joins TRBV27 to TRBJ2-2; TRBD2 is a possible D gene (6 bases). Germline V gives CDR1 MNHEY, CDR2 SMNVEV (reference sequence). This CDR3 has 14 residues. Between the trimmed V and J ends, which lost 6 bases and 2 bases, there was a span of 10 bases. The CDR3 is CASRLGGNTGELFF. In nucleotides, the CDR3 is TGTGCCAGCAGGTTGGGGGGAAACACCGGGGAGCTGTTTTTT.

This clonotype was detected a few times. The chain links TRBV20-1 to TRBJ2-5; 10 bases align to TRBD1. Germline loops: CDR1 DFQATT, CDR2 SNEGSKA (reference sequence). The J segment lost 5 bases and the V segment lost 0 bases, leaving 15 bases of the junction unmatched. The CDR3 is made up of 18 amino acids. The CDR3 reads CSARDPTNRDRGVETQYF. The CDR3 region has the DNA TGCAGTGCTAGAGATCCTACCAACCGGGACAGGGGTGTTGAGACCCAGTACTTC.

This clonotype has at least ten counts. V and J are TRBV7-9 and TRBJ2-2; D is unclear. The CDR3 contains 11 residues. The germline V gene encodes CDR1 SEHNR and CDR2 FQNEAQ (reference sequence). Trimming shortened V by 3 bases and J by 10 bases, and 6 bases separated the two germline ends. For the CDR3, the DNA is TGTGCCAGCAGCTTTGGGTTGGAGCTGTTTTTT. The encoded protein is CASSFGLELFF.

This clonotype was found many times. The genes are TRBV6-1 and TRBJ1-2, with D perhaps TRBD1 (5 bases). This CDR3 has 15 amino acids. Germline V gives CDR1 MNHNS, CDR2 SASEGT. With 6 bases removed from V and 5 bases from J, the gap between germline ends came to 19 bases. The CDR3 sequence: CASSLLVTDDYGYTF. The CDR3 DNA sequence: TGTGCCAGCAGCCTCCTGGTGACAGACGATTATGGCTACACCTTC.

This clonotype was seen many times. This sequence joins TRBV7-9 and TRBJ2-1; 9 bases are a match to TRBD2. The CDR3 is 15 amino acids. Germline V gives CDR1 SEHNR, CDR2 FQNEAQ (reference sequence). The trim removed 4 bases at V and 5 bases at J, leaving 6 bases unmatched. The CDR3 here is CASSSPGLADNEQFF. The CDR3 DNA reads as TGTGCCAGCAGCTCCCCGGGACTAGCCGACAATGAGCAGTTCTTC.

This clonotype has at least ten counts. V usage is TRBV28 and J usage is TRBJ2-3; 11 bases match TRBD2. V lost 6 bases to trimming and J lost 2 bases; unmatched junction nucleotides: 7. The V gene's germline CDR1 is MDHEN and CDR2 SYDVKM. This CDR3 is 16 amino acids long. CDR3 protein: CASRKLAGDSTDTQYF. The CDR3 coding sequence is TGTGCCAGCAGGAAACTAGCGGGGGATTCCACAGATACGCAGTATTTT.

This clonotype has just a few counts. This rearrangement joins TRBV6-6 to TRBJ2-3; D may be TRBD2 (6 bases). The CDR3 sequence is 12 residues long. The V end was cut by 6 bases, the J end by 6 bases, with 10 bases between. The germline CDR1 and CDR2 sequences are MNHNY and SVGAGI (reference sequence). The CDR3 is CASREGWDTQYF. The DNA for the CDR3 is TGTGCCAGCAGGGAGGGGTGGGATACGCAGTATTTT.

V usage is TRBV19 and J usage is TRBJ1-4; no firm D call. CDR1 LNHDA and CDR2 SQIVND come from the germline V gene (reference sequence). The CDR3 loop spans 13 amino acids. Trimming cost V 8 bases and J 8 bases, with 15 bases left between them. This CDR3 is CASGEEDGEKLFF. CDR3 bases: TGTGCCAGTGGCGAGGAGGACGGCGAAAAACTGTTTTTT.

The genes are TRBV6-2 or TRBV6-3 and TRBJ1-2; D unclear. Germline V lookup: CDR1 MNHEY, CDR2 SVGEGT. The CDR3 is 14 residues long. V dropped 0 bases and J dropped 3 bases, with 8 bases sitting between them. The CDR3 sequence is CASSYSRRDYGYTF. DNA for the CDR3: TGTGCCAGCAGTTACTCGAGACGCGACTATGGCTACACCTTC.

On this clonotype: A read error is likely, as this CDR3 ends without the conserved phenylalanine or tryptophan. V gene TRBV7-3 combines with J gene TRBJ2-7; 7 positions match TRBD1. CDR3 length equals 15 residues. The V gene end was trimmed by 3 bases and the J gene end by 0 bases; junction bases not matched to a gene: 5. Germline V gives CDR1 SGHTA, CDR2 FQGTGA. CDR3 loop: CASSFGQAFSYEQYI. CDR3 DNA: TGTGCCAGCAGCTTCGGACAGGCCTTCTCCTACGAGCAGTACATC.

Ten or more counts support this clonotype. The chain has TRBV7-9 and TRBJ1-4; 7 bases agree with TRBD1. CDR3 size: 16 residues. CDR1 SEHNR and CDR2 FQNEAQ come from the germline V gene (reference sequence). V shed 4 bases, J shed 5 bases, and the junction held 10 bases outside the gene matches. The CDR3 reads CASSSQGQGVNEKLFF. The DNA of the CDR3 is TGTGCCAGCAGCTCCCAAGGGCAGGGGGTGAATGAAAAACTGTTTTTT.

This clonotype was detected ten times or more. The rearrangement links TRBV7-2 to TRBJ2-1, with no clear D. Germline-derived CDR1 and CDR2 are SGHTA and FQGNSA. Trimming stripped 3 bases from V and 7 bases from J, with 16 bases between. The CDR3 has 15 residues. The CDR3 loop is CASSFSTDLRNEQFF. The CDR3 bases are TGTGCCAGCAGCTTCAGTACAGACCTACGGAATGAGCAGTTCTTC.

The V and J genes are TRBV5-1 and TRBJ1-4; 9 positions match TRBD1. Germline CDR1 and CDR2: SGHRS and YFSETQ. The ends lost 3 bases at V and 8 bases at J; junction bases unmatched: 5. The CDR3 sequence is 14 residues long. CDR3 amino acids: CASSSTGGEEKLFF. Written as DNA, the CDR3 is TGCGCCAGCAGCTCGACAGGGGGAGAGGAAAAACTGTTTTTT.

This clonotype showed up many times. The V gene is TRBV6-1, the J gene TRBJ2-5, with TRBD1 matching over 8 bases. J lost 4 bases, V lost 0 bases, and 1 base had no gene match. Germline values: CDR1 MNHNS, CDR2 SASEGT. The CDR3 spans 14 residues. The CDR3 region is CASSEAQGGETQYF. CDR3 coding DNA: TGTGCCAGCAGTGAAGCACAGGGGGGAGAGACCCAGTACTTC.

This clonotype was counted a few times. V and J are TRBV10-3 and TRBJ2-3, with 7 nucleotides matching TRBD2. The CDR3 has 16 amino acids. J lost 6 bases, V lost 4 bases, and 13 bases had no gene match. Germline V gives CDR1 ENHRY, CDR2 SYGVKD. The CDR3 protein is CAISGGSSGVADTQYF. The CDR3 DNA reads TGTGCCATCAGTGGGGGTTCTAGCGGAGTAGCTGATACGCAGTATTTT.

This clonotype has ten or more counts. The genes are TRBV7-2 and TRBJ1-4; D is undetermined. The CDR3 loop spans 15 amino acids. Trimming removed 5 bases from V and 6 bases from J, with 16 bases in between. Germline-derived CDR1 and CDR2 are SGHTA and FQGNSA. CDR3 sequence (DNA): TGTGCCAGCAGCCCCTCACCCCTGCCGGATGAAAAACTGTTTTTT. It encodes CASSPSPLPDEKLFF.

V is TRBV19 and J is TRBJ2-2; 9 positions agree with TRBD2. CDR1 is LNHDA and CDR2 is SQIVND in the germline V gene (reference sequence). The CDR3 consists of 15 residues. Trimming took 6 bases from V and 1 from J; bases not matched to a gene: 3. The CDR3 DNA reads TGTGCCAGTAGGGCGGGGGGGTTGAACACCGGGGAGCTGTTTTTT. This translates into CASRAGGLNTGELFF.

This clonotype was seen more than once but under ten times. The chain joins TRBV7-9 to TRBJ2-7, with 8 bases matching TRBD1. Germline CDR1 SEHNR, CDR2 FQNEAQ (reference sequence). This CDR3 contains 14 residues. V gave up 6 bases and J gave up 6 bases; unmatched junction bases: 10. CDR3 in amino acids: CASRKTGVDGEQYF. DNA for the CDR3: TGTGCCAGCAGGAAGACAGGGGTTGACGGCGAGCAGTACTTC.

V and J are TRBV28 and TRBJ2-2; D perhaps matches TRBD1 (5 bases). Germline lookup yields CDR1 MDHEN and CDR2 SYDVKM. The CDR3 totals 15 residues. V lost 3 bases and J lost 6, with 14 bases in between. Here the CDR3 DNA reads TGTGCCAGCAGTTTGAGACAGAAACGCTCCGGGGAGCTGTTTTTT. Translated, it gives CASSLRQKRSGELFF.